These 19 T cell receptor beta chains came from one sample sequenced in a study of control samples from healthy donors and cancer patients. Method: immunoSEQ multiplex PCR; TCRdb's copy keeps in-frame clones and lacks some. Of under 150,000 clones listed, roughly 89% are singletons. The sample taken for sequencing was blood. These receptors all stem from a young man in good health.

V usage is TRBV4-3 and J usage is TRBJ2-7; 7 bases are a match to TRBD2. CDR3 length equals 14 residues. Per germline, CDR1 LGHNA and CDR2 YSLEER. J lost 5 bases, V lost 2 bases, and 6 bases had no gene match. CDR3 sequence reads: CASSQRLAGDEQYF. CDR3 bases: TGCGCCAGCAGCCAAAGGTTGGCGGGAGACGAGCAGTACTTC.

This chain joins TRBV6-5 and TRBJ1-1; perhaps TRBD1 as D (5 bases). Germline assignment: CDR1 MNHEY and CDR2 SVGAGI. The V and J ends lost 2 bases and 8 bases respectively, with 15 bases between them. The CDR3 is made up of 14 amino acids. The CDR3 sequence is CASSYAKGAREAFF. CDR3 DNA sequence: TGTGCCAGCAGTTACGCGAAAGGGGCGCGGGAAGCTTTCTTT.

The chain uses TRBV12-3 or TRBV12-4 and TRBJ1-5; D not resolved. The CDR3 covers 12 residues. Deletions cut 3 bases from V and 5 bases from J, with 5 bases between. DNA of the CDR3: TGTGCCAGCAGTTTCGACTATCAGCCCCAGCATTTT. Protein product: CASSFDYQPQHF.

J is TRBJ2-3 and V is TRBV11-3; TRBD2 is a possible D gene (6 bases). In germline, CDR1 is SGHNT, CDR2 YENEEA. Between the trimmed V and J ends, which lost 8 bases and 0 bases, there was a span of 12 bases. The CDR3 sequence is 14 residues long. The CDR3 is CASDPGTSTDTQYF. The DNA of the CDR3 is TGTGCCAGCGATCCGGGGACTAGCACAGATACGCAGTATTTT. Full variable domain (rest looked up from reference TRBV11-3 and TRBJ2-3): EAGVVQSPRYKIIEKKQPVAFWCNPISGHNTLYWYLQNLGQGPELLIRYENEEAVDDSQLPKDRFSAERLKGVDSTLKIQPAELGDSAVYLCASDPGTSTDTQYFGPGTRLTVL.

CDR3 residues: CATSRTSGVSTDTQYF. Written as DNA, the CDR3 is TGTGCCACCAGCAGGACTAGCGGGGTCAGCACAGATACGCAGTATTTT. The chain recombines TRBV15 with TRBJ2-3; 11 bases align to TRBD2. The trim removed 3 bases at V and 0 bases at J, leaving 2 bases unmatched. This CDR3 spans 16 amino acids. The V gene's germline CDR1 is LNHNV and CDR2 YYDKDF (reference sequence).

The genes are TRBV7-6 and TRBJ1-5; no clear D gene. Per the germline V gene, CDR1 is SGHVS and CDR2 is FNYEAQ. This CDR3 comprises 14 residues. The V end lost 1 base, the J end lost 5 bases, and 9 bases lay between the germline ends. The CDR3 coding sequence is TGTGCCAGCAGCTTAGTCGTGGGGTATCAGCCCCAGCATTTT. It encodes CASSLVVGYQPQHF.

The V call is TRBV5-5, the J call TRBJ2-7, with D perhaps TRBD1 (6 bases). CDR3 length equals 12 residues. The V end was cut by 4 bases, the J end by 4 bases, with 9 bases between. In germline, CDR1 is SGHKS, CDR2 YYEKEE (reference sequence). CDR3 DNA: TGTGCCAGCAGCCGGACAGCTTACGAGCAGTACTTC. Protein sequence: CASSRTAYEQYF.

For the CDR3, the DNA is TGTGCCAGCAGCCAAGTCGGGGGCGGCACTGAAGCTTTCTTT. Protein sequence: CASSQVGGGTEAFF. The V call is TRBV3-1 (or the pseudogene TRBV3-2), the J call TRBJ1-1, with D perhaps TRBD1 (6 bases). The CDR3 runs 14 residues. The V end lost 1 base, the J end lost 4 bases, and 10 bases lay between the germline ends. CDR1 and CDR2 (germline): LGHDT, YNNKEL (reference sequence).

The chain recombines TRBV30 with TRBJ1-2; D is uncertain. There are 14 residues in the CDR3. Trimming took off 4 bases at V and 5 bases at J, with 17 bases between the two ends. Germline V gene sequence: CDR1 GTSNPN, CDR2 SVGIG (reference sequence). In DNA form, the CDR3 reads TGTGCCTGGACACCGGACGGTCCGAGGTATGGCTACACCTTC. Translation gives CAWTPDGPRYGYTF.

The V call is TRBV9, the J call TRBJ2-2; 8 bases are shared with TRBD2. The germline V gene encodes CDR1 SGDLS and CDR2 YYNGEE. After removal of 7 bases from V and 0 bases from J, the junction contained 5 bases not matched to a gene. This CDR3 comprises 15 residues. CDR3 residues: CASEAGATNTGELFF. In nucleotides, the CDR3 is TGTGCCAGCGAAGCGGGGGCCACGAACACCGGGGAGCTGTTTTTT.

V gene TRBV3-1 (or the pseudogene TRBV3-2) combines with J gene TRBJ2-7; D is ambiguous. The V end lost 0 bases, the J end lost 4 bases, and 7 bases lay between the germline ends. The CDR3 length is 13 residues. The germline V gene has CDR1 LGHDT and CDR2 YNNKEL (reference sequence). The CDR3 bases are TGTGCCAGCAGCCAAGAGAACGGTTACGAGCAGTACTTC. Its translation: CASSQENGYEQYF.

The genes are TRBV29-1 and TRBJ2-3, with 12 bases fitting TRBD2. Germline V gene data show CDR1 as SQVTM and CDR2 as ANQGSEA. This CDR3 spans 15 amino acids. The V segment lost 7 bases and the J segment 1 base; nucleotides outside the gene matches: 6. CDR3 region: CSAPLAGGGTDTQYF. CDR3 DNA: TGCAGCGCCCCACTAGCGGGGGGTGGCACAGATACGCAGTATTTT.

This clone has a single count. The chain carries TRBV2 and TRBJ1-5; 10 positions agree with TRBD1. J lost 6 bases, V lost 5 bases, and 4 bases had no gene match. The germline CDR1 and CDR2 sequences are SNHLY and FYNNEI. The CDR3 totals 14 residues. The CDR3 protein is CASSQTGGGQPQHF. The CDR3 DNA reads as TGTGCCAGCAGTCAGACAGGGGGCGGTCAGCCCCAGCATTTT.

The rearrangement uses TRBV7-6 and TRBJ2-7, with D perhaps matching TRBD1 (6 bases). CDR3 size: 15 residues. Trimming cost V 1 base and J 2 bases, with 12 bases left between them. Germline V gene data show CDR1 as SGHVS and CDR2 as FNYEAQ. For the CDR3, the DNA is TGTGCCAGCAGCTTAGACGCGGACAGCCCCTACGAGCAGTACTTC. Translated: CASSLDADSPYEQYF.

CDR3 sequence reads: CASTNPQGTDTQYF. The DNA for the CDR3 is TGCGCCAGCACCAATCCCCAGGGGACAGATACGCAGTATTTT. The chain uses TRBV5-1 and TRBJ2-3, with D maybe TRBD1 (6 bases). CDR3 length: 14 residues. The germline V gene has CDR1 SGHRS and CDR2 YFSETQ. V was pared by 6 bases and J by 3 bases, with 14 bases between.

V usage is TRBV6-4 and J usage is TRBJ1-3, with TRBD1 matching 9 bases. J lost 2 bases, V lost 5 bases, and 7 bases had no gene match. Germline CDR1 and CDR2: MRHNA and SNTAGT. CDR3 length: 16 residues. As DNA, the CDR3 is TGTGCCAGCAGTCTTGTACAGGGGGCAGCTGGAAACACCATATATTTT. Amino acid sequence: CASSLVQGAAGNTIYF.

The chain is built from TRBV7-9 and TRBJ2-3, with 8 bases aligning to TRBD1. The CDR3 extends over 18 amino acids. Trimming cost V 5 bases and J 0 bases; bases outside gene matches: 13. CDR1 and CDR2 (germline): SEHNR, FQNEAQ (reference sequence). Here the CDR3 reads CASSKTLRQGPSTDTQYF. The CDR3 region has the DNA TGTGCCAGCAGCAAGACGTTAAGACAGGGGCCCAGCACAGATACGCAGTATTTT.

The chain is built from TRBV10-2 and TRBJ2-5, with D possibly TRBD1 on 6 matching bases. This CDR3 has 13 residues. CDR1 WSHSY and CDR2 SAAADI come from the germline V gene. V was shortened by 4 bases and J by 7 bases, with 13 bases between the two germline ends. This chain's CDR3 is CASSVPGVATQYF. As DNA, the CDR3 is TGCGCCAGCAGTGTTCCAGGGGTGGCGACCCAGTACTTC.

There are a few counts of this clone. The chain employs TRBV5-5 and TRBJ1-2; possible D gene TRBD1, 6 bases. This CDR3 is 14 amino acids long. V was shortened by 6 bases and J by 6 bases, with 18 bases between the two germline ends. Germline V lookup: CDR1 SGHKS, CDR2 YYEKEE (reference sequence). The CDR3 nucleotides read TGTGCCAGCAACATGGGCGGCAGGGGAGATGGCTACACCTTC. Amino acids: CASNMGGRGDGYTF. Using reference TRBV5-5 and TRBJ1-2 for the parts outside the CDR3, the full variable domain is DAGVTQSPTHLIKTRGQQVTLRCSPISGHKSVSWYQQVLGQGPQFIFQYYEKEERGRGNFPDRFSARQFPNYSSELNVNALLLGDSALYLCASNMGGRGDGYTFGSGTRLTVV.